The clone carrying this T cell receptor (beta chain) was recorded a few times. The target antigen is unknown. This specimen comes from a study of T cells in Graves' hyperthyroidism and ophthalmopathy. Study observations and caveats: The authors' 13 V-J model separated ophthalmopathy from stable hyperthyroidism.

CDR3 size: 13 residues. CDR1 and CDR2 (germline): MNHEY, SVGEGT. Trimming removed 6 bases at V and 4 bases at J, with 12 bases between. Researchers amplified the TCR beta CDR3 regions from RNA transcripts. Initially, a first-round RT-PCR of the TCR CDR3 employed the HTBI primer set. TCRdb passed the multiplex PCR reads through MiXCR, listing each CDR3 protein once. In the table there are a few hundred thousand distinct CDR3 sequences, roughly a sixth of which are singletons. The TCR originated in a woman aged 18-29 years with Graves' ophthalmopathy. The chain carries TRBV6-2 or TRBV6-3 and TRBJ1-1; weak D call: TRBD1 (5 bases). The material sequenced was blood. As DNA, the CDR3 is TGTGCCAGCAGCGTTCCAGGGAGCACTGAAGCTTTCTTT. Its translation is CASSVPGSTEAFF.